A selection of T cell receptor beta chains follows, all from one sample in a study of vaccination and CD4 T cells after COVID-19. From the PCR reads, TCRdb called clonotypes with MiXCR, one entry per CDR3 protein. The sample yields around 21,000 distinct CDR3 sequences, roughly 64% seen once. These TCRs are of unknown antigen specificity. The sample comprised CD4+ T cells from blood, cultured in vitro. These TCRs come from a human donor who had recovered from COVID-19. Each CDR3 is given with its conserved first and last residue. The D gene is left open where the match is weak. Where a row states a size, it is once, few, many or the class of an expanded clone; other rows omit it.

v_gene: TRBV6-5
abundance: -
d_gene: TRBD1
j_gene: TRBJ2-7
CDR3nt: TGTGCCAGCAGTTCAACAGGGGCCCACTCCTACGAGCAGTACTTC
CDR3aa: CASSSTGAHSYEQYF

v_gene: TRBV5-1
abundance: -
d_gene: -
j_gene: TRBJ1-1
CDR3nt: TGCGCCAGCAGCTTGGTACCGGACACTGAAGCTTTCTTT
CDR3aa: CASSLVPDTEAFF

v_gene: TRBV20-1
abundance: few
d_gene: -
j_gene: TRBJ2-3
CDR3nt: TGCAGTGCTAGGGGTCGGGAGATTGGGTCAGATACGCAGTATTTT
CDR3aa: CSARGREIGSDTQYF

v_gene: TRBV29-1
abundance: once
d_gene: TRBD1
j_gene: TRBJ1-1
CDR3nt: TGCAGCGTTGCCCCGGACAGGGCGTACACTGAAGCTTTCTTT
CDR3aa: CSVAPDRAYTEAFF

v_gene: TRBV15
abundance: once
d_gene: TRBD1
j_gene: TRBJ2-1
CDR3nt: TGTGCCACCAGCAGAGATATGACCGGGACAGGGGGAAGGGTAGGTGAGCAGTTCTTC
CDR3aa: CATSRDMTGTGGRVGEQFF

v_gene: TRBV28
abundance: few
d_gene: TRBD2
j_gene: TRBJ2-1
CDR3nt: TGTGCCAGCAGTATAGAACCTAGCGGGAACCTCGGGAATGAGCAGTTCTTC
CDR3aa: CASSIEPSGNLGNEQFF

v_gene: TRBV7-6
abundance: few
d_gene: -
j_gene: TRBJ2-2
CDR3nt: TGTGCCAGCAGCCCGACAATAGACAGATTAGAGCTGTTTTTT
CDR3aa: CASSPTIDRLELFF

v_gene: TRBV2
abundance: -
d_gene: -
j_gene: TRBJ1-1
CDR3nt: TGTGCCAGCAGTGAAAGAGGCAGCATGAACACTGAAGCTTTCTTT
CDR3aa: CASSERGSMNTEAFF

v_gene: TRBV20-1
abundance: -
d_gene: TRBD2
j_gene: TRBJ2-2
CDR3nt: TGCAGTGCTAGGCCTAGCGGGAGAACGAACACCGGGGAGCTGTTTTTT
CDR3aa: CSARPSGRTNTGELFF

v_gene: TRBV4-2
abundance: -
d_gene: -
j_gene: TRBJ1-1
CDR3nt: TGTGCCAGCAGCCAAGATCTAGTCAGGAGAGAAGCTTTCTTT
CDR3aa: CASSQDLVRREAFF

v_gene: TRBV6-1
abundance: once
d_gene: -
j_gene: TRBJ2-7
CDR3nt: TGTGCCAGCAGTGGGACGGGACAGCAGTACTTC
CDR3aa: CASSGTGQQYF

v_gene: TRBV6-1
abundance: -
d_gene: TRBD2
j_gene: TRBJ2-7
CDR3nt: TGTGCCAGCGTCACTAGCGGGTATGGCGAGCAGTACTTC
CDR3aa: CASVTSGYGEQYF

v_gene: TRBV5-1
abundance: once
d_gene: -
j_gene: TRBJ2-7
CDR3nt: TGCGCCAGCAGAGTTCCCGGGGGCAGGTACGAGCAGTACTTC
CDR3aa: CASRVPGGRYEQYF

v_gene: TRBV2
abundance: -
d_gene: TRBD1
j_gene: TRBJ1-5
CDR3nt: TGTGCCAGCAGCACAGGGGGCGCCGGGCCCCAGCATTTT
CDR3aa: CASSTGGAGPQHF

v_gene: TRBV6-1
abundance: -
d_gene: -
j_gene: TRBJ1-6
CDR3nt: TGTGCCAGCAGTGAAGGGAAGGGGGGGCGGAATTCACCCCTCCACTTT
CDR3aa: CASSEGKGGRNSPLHF

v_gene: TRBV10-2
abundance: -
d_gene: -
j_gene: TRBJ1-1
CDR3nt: TGCGCCAGCAATCAGGGCGAGAACACTGAAGCTTTCTTT
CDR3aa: CASNQGENTEAFF

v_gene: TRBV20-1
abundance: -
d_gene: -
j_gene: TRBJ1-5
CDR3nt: TGCAGTGCTGCGGGGGACGGCAATCAGCCCCAGCATTTT
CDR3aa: CSAAGDGNQPQHF

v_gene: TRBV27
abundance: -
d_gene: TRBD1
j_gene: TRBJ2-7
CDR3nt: TGTGCCAGCAGTGCGAGACAGGGGGCGAGGAACGAGCAGTACTTC
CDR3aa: CASSARQGARNEQYF

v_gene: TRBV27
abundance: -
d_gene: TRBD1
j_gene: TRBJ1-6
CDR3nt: TGTGCCAGCAGTCTGACAGGGATGATACCCCTCCACTTT
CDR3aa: CASSLTGMIPLHF

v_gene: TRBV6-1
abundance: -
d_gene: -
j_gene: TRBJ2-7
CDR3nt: TGTGCCAGCAGTCGTACGGTCTACGAGCAGTACTTC
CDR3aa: CASSRTVYEQYF

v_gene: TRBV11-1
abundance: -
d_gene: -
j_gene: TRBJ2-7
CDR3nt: TGTGCCAGCAGCCCACAGGAGGGGTACGAGCAGTACTTC
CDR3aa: CASSPQEGYEQYF

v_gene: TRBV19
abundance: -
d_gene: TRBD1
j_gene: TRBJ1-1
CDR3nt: TGTGCCAGTAGTATAAGGACAGGGTTGAACACTGAAGCTTTCTTT
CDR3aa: CASSIRTGLNTEAFF

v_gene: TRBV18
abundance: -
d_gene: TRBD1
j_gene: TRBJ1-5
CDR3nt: TGTGCCAGCTCACCCTCCGTACCGGGACAGAATCAGCCCCAGCATTTT
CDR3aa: CASSPSVPGQNQPQHF

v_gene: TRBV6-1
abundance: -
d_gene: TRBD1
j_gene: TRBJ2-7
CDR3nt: TGTGCCAGCTTCCGGGACAGGGGCTACGAGCAGTACTTC
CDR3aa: CASFRDRGYEQYF

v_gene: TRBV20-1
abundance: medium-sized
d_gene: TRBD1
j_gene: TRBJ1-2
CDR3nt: TGCAGTGCTTATGGACAGGGTTTAAGAGGCTACACCTTC
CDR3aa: CSAYGQGLRGYTF

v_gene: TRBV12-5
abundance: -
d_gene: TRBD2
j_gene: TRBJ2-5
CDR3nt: TGTGCTAGTGGACCGGGACTAGCGGGACCCGAGACCCAGTACTTC
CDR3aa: CASGPGLAGPETQYF

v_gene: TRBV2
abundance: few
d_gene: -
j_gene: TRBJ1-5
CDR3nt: TGTGCCAGCAGTGAGGGGGGGGGTCAGCCCCAGCATTTT
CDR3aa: CASSEGGGQPQHF

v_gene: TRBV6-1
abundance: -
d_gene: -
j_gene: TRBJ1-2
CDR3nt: TGTGCCAGCAGTACCCGGGCCAGCTATGGCTACACCTTC
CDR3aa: CASSTRASYGYTF

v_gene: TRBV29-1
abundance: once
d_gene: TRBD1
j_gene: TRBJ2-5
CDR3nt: TGCAGCGTTGCACAGGGGGCCCAAGAGACCCAGTACTTC
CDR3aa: CSVAQGAQETQYF

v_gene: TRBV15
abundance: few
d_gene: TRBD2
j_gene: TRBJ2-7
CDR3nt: TGTGCCACCAGCTATACTGGAGCTAGCGGGATCTCCTACGAGCAGTACTTC
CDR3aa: CATSYTGASGISYEQYF

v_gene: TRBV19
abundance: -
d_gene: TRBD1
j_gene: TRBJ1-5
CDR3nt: TGTGCCAGTAGTATTGGCAGGGGGGTTGGTCAGCCCCAGCATTTT
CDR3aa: CASSIGRGVGQPQHF

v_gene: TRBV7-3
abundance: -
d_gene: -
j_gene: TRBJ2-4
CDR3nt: TGTGCCAGCAGCCGGAGAGGGGAGCCCTGGGACATTCAGTACTTC
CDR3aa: CASSRRGEPWDIQYF

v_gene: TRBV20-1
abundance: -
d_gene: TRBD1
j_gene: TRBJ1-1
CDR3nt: TGCAGTGCTAGAGATCGGGACAGGCGATACACTGAAGCTTTCTTT
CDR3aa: CSARDRDRRYTEAFF